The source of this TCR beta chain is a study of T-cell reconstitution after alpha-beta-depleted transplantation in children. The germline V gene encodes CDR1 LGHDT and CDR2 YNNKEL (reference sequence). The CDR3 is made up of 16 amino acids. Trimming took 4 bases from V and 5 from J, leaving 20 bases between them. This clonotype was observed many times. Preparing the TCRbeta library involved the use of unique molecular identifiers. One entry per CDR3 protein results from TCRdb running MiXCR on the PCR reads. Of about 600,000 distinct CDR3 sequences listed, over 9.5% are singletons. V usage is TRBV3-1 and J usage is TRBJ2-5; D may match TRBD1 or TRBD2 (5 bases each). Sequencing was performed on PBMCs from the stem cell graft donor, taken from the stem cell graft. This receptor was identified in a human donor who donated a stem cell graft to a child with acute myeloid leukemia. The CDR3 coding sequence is TGTGCCAGCAGCCCCCTCACCGGGACCTCGAGGGAGACCCAGTACTTC. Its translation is CASSPLTGTSRETQYF.